This passage covers 27 T cell receptor beta chains from one sample sequenced in a study of graft-versus-host responses after intestinal transplantation. Assay used: immunoSEQ multiplex PCR; TCRdb lists only in-frame clones, some missing. The repertoire consists of some 84,000 clones, with roughly 85% occurring once and the leading ten covering around 0.8%. These receptors are not linked to any known antigen. The input for sequencing was unstimulated CD4+ T cells sorted from spleen or lymph node cells, taken before intestinal transplant. All receptors come from a human donor who received an intestinal transplant.

CDR3 sequence (DNA): TGCGCCAGCAGCCCTGGACCGGGAGGCACAGATACGCAGTATTTT. This gives the protein CASSPGPGGTDTQYF. The rearrangement links TRBV4-1 to TRBJ2-3; a weak D match, TRBD2 (6 bases). The CDR3 is 15 residues long. Per the germline V gene, CDR1 is MGHRA and CDR2 is YSYEKL. The V gene lost 4 bases and the J gene lost 1 base, with 12 bases spanning the gap.

The rearrangement uses TRBV9 and TRBJ2-5, with a tentative D call TRBD2 (6 bases). The CDR3 is 16 residues long. V shed 0 bases and J shed 4 bases, with 16 bases lying between them. Germline V lookup: CDR1 SGDLS, CDR2 YYNGEE. The CDR3 protein is CASSVEGGAPRETQYF. CDR3 nucleotides: TGTGCCAGCAGCGTAGAGGGCGGGGCGCCCCGAGAGACCCAGTACTTC.

This clone appeared once. The chain uses TRBV11-2 and TRBJ2-7, with 7 bases aligning to TRBD2. Germline V gene sequence: CDR1 SGHAT, CDR2 FQNNGV. This CDR3 has 15 amino acids. Trimming removed 5 bases from V and 1 base from J; junction bases left unmatched: 8. Here the CDR3 reads CASSRTRTSSYEQYF. CDR3 DNA sequence: TGTGCCAGCAGCCGCACGAGGACTAGTTCCTACGAGCAGTACTTC.

This chain connects TRBV18 to TRBJ2-7; 11 bases line up with TRBD1. The CDR3 covers 15 residues. The V gene's germline CDR1 is KGHSH and CDR2 LQKENI. Unmatched junction bases numbered 1, after V lost 3 bases and J lost 0 bases. In DNA, the CDR3 is TGTGCCAGCTCACCCGGGACAGGGGGCTCCTACGAGCAGTACTTC. Amino acid sequence: CASSPGTGGSYEQYF.

The V call is TRBV5-1, the J call TRBJ2-3; no clear D. The V end lost 0 bases, the J end lost 0 bases, and 11 bases lay between the germline ends. Germline assignment: CDR1 SGHRS and CDR2 YFSETQ. The CDR3 has 16 amino acids. The CDR3 nucleotides read TGCGCCAGCAGCTTGGCATTACAGCTTAGCACAGATACGCAGTATTTT. Residues: CASSLALQLSTDTQYF.

The gene calls are TRBV18 and TRBJ2-2; tentatively, D is TRBD1 (7 bases). Germline assignment: CDR1 KGHSH and CDR2 LQKENI. This CDR3 has 15 residues. The V and J ends lost 5 bases and 1 base respectively, with 11 bases between them. CDR3 in DNA: TGTGCCAGCTCAGGGGGGACAGAGAACACCGGGGAGCTGTTTTTT. Protein sequence: CASSGGTENTGELFF.

This clone was seen a few times. The gene calls are TRBV10-3 and TRBJ2-7, with 8 bases aligning to TRBD1. Germline-derived CDR1 and CDR2 are ENHRY and SYGVKD. There are 12 residues in the CDR3. The V segment lost 8 bases and the J segment 6 bases; nucleotides outside the gene matches: 6. For the CDR3, the DNA is TGTGCCATCGGGCGGACAGGGTCCGAGCAGTACTTC. As protein: CAIGRTGSEQYF.

The V call is TRBV9, the J call TRBJ2-3; 12 bases map to TRBD2. The CDR3 is 16 amino acids. The ends lost 4 bases at V and 4 bases at J; junction bases unmatched: 7. CDR1 and CDR2 from the germline V gene are SGDLS and YYNGEE. The CDR3 reads CASSRMTSGSADTQYF. CDR3 bases: TGTGCCAGCAGCCGGATGACTAGCGGGAGTGCAGATACGCAGTATTTT.

The gene calls are TRBV15 and TRBJ2-1; D is ambiguous. Germline values: CDR1 LNHNV, CDR2 YYDKDF (reference sequence). Trimming pared 6 bases from V and 3 bases from J, leaving 9 bases between. This CDR3 is 13 amino acids long. The CDR3 DNA reads TGTGCCACCAGTGCGGAGCACTACAATGAGCAGTTCTTC. Residues: CATSAEHYNEQFF.

The chain has TRBV5-1 and TRBJ2-1; TRBD1 is a possible D gene (5 bases). This CDR3 has 14 residues. Germline CDR1 SGHRS, CDR2 YFSETQ. Trimming pared 4 bases from V and 8 bases from J, leaving 16 bases between. The CDR3 bases are TGCGCCAGCAGCATCCCAGGGAATTGGGATGAGCAGTTCTTC. Translated: CASSIPGNWDEQFF.

In this sample, this clone turned up once. V gene TRBV7-9 combines with J gene TRBJ2-5; no reliable D call. Trimming removed 2 bases from V and 12 bases from J, with 13 bases in between. The CDR3 is made up of 12 amino acids. Germline CDR1 reads SEHNR; CDR2 reads FQNEAQ (reference sequence). CDR3 DNA sequence: TGTGCCAGCAGCTTACTCCGAGAGCTCAAGTACTTC. Encoded protein: CASSLLRELKYF. Full variable domain (outside the CDR3, taken from reference TRBV7-9 and TRBJ2-5): DTGVSQNPRHKITKRGQNVTFRCDPISEHNRLYWYRQTLGQGPEFLTYFQNEAQLEKSRLLSDRFSAERPKGSFSTLEIQRTEQGDSAMYLCASSLLRELKYFGPGTRLLVL.

V is TRBV9 and J is TRBJ2-2; 7 positions match TRBD1. Trimming took 1 base from V and 4 from J; bases not matched to a gene: 4. There are 15 residues in the CDR3. Germline CDR1 reads SGDLS; CDR2 reads YYNGEE. The CDR3 sequence: CASSVIGGGTGELFF. The DNA for the CDR3 is TGTGCCAGCAGCGTAATAGGGGGCGGCACCGGGGAGCTGTTTTTT.

The gene calls are TRBV5-1 and TRBJ1-2, with a possible D match to TRBD1 (5 bases). Trimming took off 0 bases at V and 4 bases at J, with 10 bases between the two ends. CDR3 length: 14 amino acids. The germline CDR1 and CDR2 sequences are SGHRS and YFSETQ. In DNA form, the CDR3 reads TGCGCCAGCAGCTTGGGCGGGACGGTCTATGGCTACACCTTC. It translates to CASSLGGTVYGYTF.

The V call is TRBV18, the J call TRBJ2-1, with 10 bases fitting TRBD2. The CDR3 is 16 amino acids. Per germline, CDR1 KGHSH and CDR2 LQKENI. Trimming cost V 3 bases and J 6 bases; bases outside gene matches: 8. The CDR3 DNA sequence: TGTGCCAGCTCACCCCCGAGCGGGAGGGTGAGCAATGAGCAGTTCTTC. Encoded protein: CASSPPSGRVSNEQFF. Full variable domain (remainder filled in from reference TRBV18 and TRBJ2-1): NAGVMQNPRHLVRRRGQEARLRCSPMKGHSHVYWYRQLPEEGLKFMVYLQKENIIDESGMPKERFSAEFPKEGPSILRIQQVVRGDSAAYFCASSPPSGRVSNEQFFGPGTRLTVL.

The CDR3 DNA reads TGCGCCAGCAGCTCTGGACAGGGGGCCACAGATACGCAGTATTTT. This translates into CASSSGQGATDTQYF. The chain links TRBV5-1 to TRBJ2-3; 11 positions agree with TRBD1. CDR3 size: 15 residues. Germline-derived CDR1 and CDR2 are SGHRS and YFSETQ. V lost 3 bases to trimming and J lost 2 bases; unmatched junction nucleotides: 2.

The chain carries TRBV4-1 and TRBJ2-1; maybe TRBD2 (6 bases). CDR1 and CDR2 (germline): MGHRA, YSYEKL. V was trimmed by 4 bases and J by 4 bases, leaving 11 bases between them. This CDR3 has 14 residues. The CDR3: CASSPAGTYNEQFF. The DNA of the CDR3 is TGCGCCAGCAGCCCCGCCGGGACTTACAATGAGCAGTTCTTC.

A few counts support this clone. This chain links TRBV4-1 with TRBJ2-4; D perhaps matches TRBD2 (6 bases). The V gene's germline CDR1 is MGHRA and CDR2 YSYEKL. The CDR3 is 15 amino acids. Trimming pared 5 bases from V and 4 bases from J, leaving 15 bases between. The CDR3 coding sequence is TGCGCCAGCAGCGAGGGGAGTGGGGGGAAAAACATTCAGTACTTC. Translation gives CASSEGSGGKNIQYF.

The chain uses TRBV18 and TRBJ2-3, with TRBD1 matching over 10 bases. Germline values: CDR1 KGHSH, CDR2 LQKENI. V lost 5 bases and J lost 4; bases outside the gene matches: 3. The CDR3 totals 14 residues. CDR3 DNA sequence: TGTGCCAGCTCAGCGACAGGGGGCCCAGATACGCAGTATTTT. This sequence encodes CASSATGGPDTQYF.

The genes are TRBV11-2 and TRBJ2-1; 14 bases match TRBD2. CDR3 length: 18 amino acids. From germline, CDR1 is SGHAT and CDR2 FQNNGV. The trim removed 2 bases at V and 0 bases at J, leaving 3 bases unmatched. The DNA for the CDR3 is TGTGCCAGCAGCTTAACGGGACTAGCGGGGGTCTCCTACAATGAGCAGTTCTTC. Its protein product is CASSLTGLAGVSYNEQFF.

The chain combines TRBV5-1 with TRBJ1-4, with D uncertain. The CDR3 has 14 amino acids. Germline CDR1 reads SGHRS; CDR2 reads YFSETQ. The V end lost 2 bases, the J end lost 8 bases, and 13 bases lay between the germline ends. CDR3: CASSFGPGDEKLFF. CDR3 in DNA: TGCGCCAGCAGCTTTGGTCCCGGAGACGAAAAACTGTTTTTT.

The V gene is TRBV6-5, the J gene TRBJ1-1; possibly TRBD1 for D (6 bases). CDR3 length equals 15 residues. CDR1 is MNHEY and CDR2 is SVGAGI in the germline V gene. V lost 6 bases to trimming and J lost 1 base, with 15 bases between them. The CDR3 loop reads CASSEDSPWNTEAFF. The CDR3 nucleotides read TGTGCCAGCAGCGAGGACAGCCCCTGGAACACTGAAGCTTTCTTT.

The chain joins TRBV7-8 to TRBJ2-7; 8 bases agree with TRBD2. Losses at the gene ends were 0 bases for V and 2 bases for J; bases not matched to a gene: 9. The germline gives CDR1 SGHVS, CDR2 FQNEAQ. The CDR3 spans 17 residues. DNA of the CDR3: TGTGCCAGCAGCTTAGCAGGAGGACTAGCCCCGACCTACGAGCAGTACTTC. Translating it yields CASSLAGGLAPTYEQYF.

This chain links TRBV29-1 with TRBJ2-1, with D possibly matching TRBD2 (5 bases). The CDR3 length is 15 residues. V dropped 4 bases and J dropped 0 bases, with 13 bases sitting between them. CDR1 is SQVTM and CDR2 is ANQGSEA in the germline V gene. The DNA of the CDR3 is TGCAGCGTTGGCGATAGCGCGAGCTCCTACAATGAGCAGTTCTTC. Amino acid sequence: CSVGDSASSYNEQFF.

The chain has TRBV5-1 and TRBJ2-1; TRBD2 agrees at 10 bases. Per germline, CDR1 SGHRS and CDR2 YFSETQ. V was clipped by 7 bases and J by 8 bases; unmatched bases: 15. The CDR3 is 16 amino acids. The DNA of the CDR3 is TGCGCCAGCCGAAAACCCCCGGGACTAGCGTTCGATGAGCAGTTCTTC. Protein product: CASRKPPGLAFDEQFF.

This chain connects TRBV18 to TRBJ1-2; TRBD1 matches at 9 bases. This CDR3 is built from 15 residues. Looked up from germline, CDR1 is KGHSH and CDR2 is LQKENI. The V segment lost 2 bases and the J segment 8 bases; nucleotides outside the gene matches: 9. The CDR3 nucleotides read TGTGCCAGCTCACCAGCCGGGACAGGGAACAAGGGCTACACCTTC. Translating it yields CASSPAGTGNKGYTF.

The rearrangement links TRBV28 to TRBJ2-7; 9 bases align to TRBD1. There are 17 residues in the CDR3. V gave up 5 bases and J gave up 3 bases; unmatched junction bases: 14. Germline lookup yields CDR1 MDHEN and CDR2 SYDVKM. CDR3 sequence reads: CASSRATGTGYVYEQYF. In nucleotides, the CDR3 is TGTGCCAGCAGTCGGGCGACCGGGACAGGGTACGTCTACGAGCAGTACTTC.

The V and J genes are TRBV18 and TRBJ1-1; 10 positions agree with TRBD1. The CDR3 loop spans 15 amino acids. With 6 bases clipped from V and 6 bases from J, the junction kept 10 bases outside the gene matches. Germline CDR1 is KGHSH and CDR2 is LQKENI. CDR3 protein: CASSAGTGVSPEAFF. DNA for the CDR3: TGTGCCAGCTCTGCCGGGACAGGGGTTAGTCCTGAAGCTTTCTTT. The whole variable domain, remainder taken from reference TRBV18 and TRBJ1-1, is NAGVMQNPRHLVRRRGQEARLRCSPMKGHSHVYWYRQLPEEGLKFMVYLQKENIIDESGMPKERFSAEFPKEGPSILRIQQVVRGDSAAYFCASSAGTGVSPEAFFGQGTRLTVV.